Shown below are 23 T cell receptor beta chains from a single sample sequenced in a study of CD8 T cells in ankylosing spondylitis. A single record per CDR3 protein comes from TCRdb applying MiXCR to the 5' RACE reads. In the table there are 190,000 or so distinct CDR3 sequences, roughly 12% of which are singletons. The material sequenced was blood, either unsorted or a sorted T cell fraction (not recorded which). These receptors were obtained from a male donor with ankylosing spondylitis or in good health (not recorded which).

A word on this clonotype: A much more abundant neighbour one base away suggests this may be a read error. The V call is TRBV20-1, the J call TRBJ1-3; no clear D gene. The CDR3 is 13 amino acids. Germline V CDR1 and CDR2: DFQATT, SNEGSKA (reference sequence). CDR3 bases: TGCAGTGCTAGGGGTCAAGCTGGAAACACCGTATATTTT. Translated: CSARGQAGNTVYF.

V usage is TRBV12-3 or TRBV12-4 and J usage is TRBJ2-1, with D perhaps given as TRBD1 or TRBD2 (5 bases each). The CDR3 is 15 residues long. Trimming stripped 5 bases from V and 0 bases from J, with 11 bases between. The DNA of the CDR3 is TGTGCCAGCAGTAGGGACGGAAGCTCCTACAATGAGCAGTTCTTC. It codes for CASSRDGSSYNEQFF.

This sequence joins TRBV2 and TRBJ1-2; D remains ambiguous. V was clipped by 8 bases and J by 8 bases, with 12 bases between them. The CDR3 contains 11 residues. The germline V gene encodes CDR1 SNHLY and CDR2 FYNNEI. CDR3 protein: CASVDRTGYTF. The CDR3 DNA is TGTGCCAGCGTTGACCGAACCGGCTACACCTTC. The full variable domain, completed using reference TRBV2 and TRBJ1-2, is EPEVTQTPSHQVTQMGQEVILRCVPISNHLYFYWYRQILGQKVEFLVSFYNNEISEKSEIFDDQFSVERPDGSNFTLKIRSTKLEDSAMYFCASVDRTGYTFGSGTRLTVV.

This sequence joins TRBV15 and TRBJ2-1; the match to TRBD2 covers 9 bases. Germline CDR1 and CDR2: LNHNV and YYDKDF (reference sequence). V lost 5 bases and J lost 2; bases outside the gene matches: 7. This CDR3 is built from 16 residues. CDR3: CATSGSGRGTYNEQFF. CDR3 nucleotide sequence: TGTGCCACCAGCGGTAGCGGGAGAGGAACCTACAATGAGCAGTTCTTC.

This clonotype showed up just a few times. The rearrangement joins TRBV6-6 to TRBJ1-1; 9 bases align to TRBD1. This CDR3 is 12 amino acids long. The germline V gene encodes CDR1 MNHNY and CDR2 SVGAGI (reference sequence). The ends lost 9 bases at V and 3 bases at J; junction bases unmatched: 2. CDR3 bases: TGTGCCAGTAACAGGGGGCACACTGAAGCTTTCTTT. This sequence encodes CASNRGHTEAFF.

The genes are TRBV7-9 and TRBJ2-3; no firm D call. The germline V gene has CDR1 SEHNR and CDR2 FQNEAQ (reference sequence). The CDR3 has 17 residues. V dropped 0 bases and J dropped 3 bases, with 16 bases sitting between them. CDR3 sequence (DNA): TGTGCCAGCAGCTTAGCCCCAGGTACGGGTTCGACAGATACGCAGTATTTT. The encoded protein is CASSLAPGTGSTDTQYF.

This clonotype has just a few counts. This chain uses TRBV30 with TRBJ2-1, with TRBD2 matching over 11 bases. This CDR3 region has 13 residues. The ends lost 7 bases at V and 6 bases at J; junction bases unmatched: 5. CDR1 and CDR2 (germline): GTSNPN, SVGIG (reference sequence). The CDR3 DNA reads as TGTGCCTCACTAGCGGGAGTTTCCAATGAGCAGTTCTTC. As protein: CASLAGVSNEQFF.

This sequence joins TRBV4-2 and TRBJ2-7; 7 bases match TRBD1. J gave up 3 bases and V 0 bases, and 5 bases lay outside the gene matches. CDR1 is LGHNA, CDR2 YNFKEQ, per germline. The CDR3 has 15 residues. CDR3 bases: TGTGCCAGCAGCCAAGATACAGGGGTCCGCTACGAGCAGTACTTC. Translation gives CASSQDTGVRYEQYF.

This clonotype has at least ten counts. The V call is TRBV12-3 or TRBV12-4, the J call TRBJ2-7; D may be TRBD1 or TRBD2 (6 bases each). CDR3 length equals 14 residues. V lost 2 bases and J 5 bases, leaving 13 bases between the germline ends. The CDR3 DNA sequence: TGTGCCAGCAGTTTATTGGGGGGCAATGACGAGCAGTACTTC. Translating it yields CASSLLGGNDEQYF.

This clonotype has more than one count but fewer than ten. The V call is TRBV7-9, the J call TRBJ2-2; 10 nucleotides agree with TRBD1. Losses at the gene ends were 5 bases for V and 6 bases for J; bases not matched to a gene: 3. The CDR3 loop spans 14 amino acids. Germline CDR1 is SEHNR and CDR2 is FQNEAQ (reference sequence). As DNA, the CDR3 is TGTGCCAGCAGCCCAGGACAGGGGGCCGGGGAGCTGTTTTTT. Protein: CASSPGQGAGELFF.

This clonotype appeared a few times. The chain recombines TRBV9 with TRBJ1-1, with D possibly being TRBD1 (5 bases). The germline V and J ends were trimmed by 4 bases and 8 bases, with 15 bases remaining between them. This CDR3 contains 13 residues. Germline V gives CDR1 SGDLS, CDR2 YYNGEE. The CDR3 DNA reads TGTGCCAGCAGCCCCGAGTGGGGGAGCGAAGCTTTCTTT. Amino acids: CASSPEWGSEAFF.

This clonotype was observed a few times. The chain has TRBV6-6 and TRBJ1-1; D gene unclear. The CDR3 is 12 amino acids. The germline V and J ends were trimmed by 7 bases and 5 bases, with 11 bases remaining between them. Per germline, CDR1 MNHNY and CDR2 SVGAGI (reference sequence). CDR3 sequence: CASNHGGTEAFF. CDR3 DNA sequence: TGTGCCAGCAACCACGGAGGGACTGAAGCTTTCTTT.

This clonotype was counted a few times. The CDR3 DNA is TGCGCCAGCAGTGAGCGGAGGACAGGGCTTTACGAGCAGTACTTC. It yields the protein CASSERRTGLYEQYF. V is TRBV10-1 and J is TRBJ2-7, with 8 bases matching TRBD1. This CDR3 comprises 15 residues. V was clipped by 2 bases and J by 4 bases; unmatched bases: 7. CDR1 and CDR2 from the germline V gene are WNHNN and SYGVQD (reference sequence).

The chain links TRBV7-9 to TRBJ2-7; the match to TRBD1 covers 11 bases. The V segment lost 5 bases and the J segment 4 bases; nucleotides outside the gene matches: 7. Per germline, CDR1 SEHNR and CDR2 FQNEAQ (reference sequence). The CDR3 totals 15 residues. The CDR3 is CASSPWTGGEYEQYF. CDR3 DNA sequence: TGTGCCAGCAGCCCTTGGACAGGGGGCGAGTACGAGCAGTACTTC.

The sample holds many counts of this clonotype. The chain is built from TRBV7-9 and TRBJ2-1, with D maybe TRBD1 (6 bases). CDR3 length equals 13 residues. The germline CDR1 and CDR2 sequences are SEHNR and FQNEAQ (reference sequence). V lost 4 bases and J 4 bases, leaving 8 bases between the germline ends. In nucleotides, the CDR3 is TGTGCCAGCAGCTACGGGACATACAATGAGCAGTTCTTC. Translation gives CASSYGTYNEQFF.

The chain employs TRBV6-1 and TRBJ1-1, with D maybe TRBD1 (6 bases). Trimming shortened V by 11 bases and J by 5 bases, and 15 bases separated the two germline ends. The CDR3 totals 12 residues. Germline values: CDR1 MNHNS, CDR2 SASEGT. The CDR3 DNA is TGTGCCTCGCTACAGGGTGCGACTGAAGCTTTCTTT. Encoded protein: CASLQGATEAFF.

This clonotype occurred many times. The chain combines TRBV5-1 with TRBJ1-1; D call uncertain. Trimming took 0 bases from V and 1 from J, leaving 7 bases between them. Per germline, CDR1 SGHRS and CDR2 YFSETQ. The CDR3 loop spans 14 amino acids. In DNA form, the CDR3 reads TGCGCCAGCAGCTTGGCCGGTCAGAACACTGAAGCTTTCTTT. Translation gives CASSLAGQNTEAFF. Variable domain in full (rest from reference TRBV5-1 and TRBJ1-1): KAGVTQTPRYLIKTRGQQVTLSCSPISGHRSVSWYQQTPGQGLQFLFEYFSETQRNKGNFPGRFSGRQFSNSRSEMNVSTLELGDSALYLCASSLAGQNTEAFFGQGTRLTVV.

The rearrangement links TRBV27 to TRBJ2-3; weak D call: TRBD1 (5 bases). CDR1 is MNHEY, CDR2 SMNVEV, per germline (reference sequence). Deletions cut 5 bases from V and 2 bases from J, with 11 bases between. The CDR3 loop spans 14 amino acids. For the CDR3, the DNA is TGTGCCAGCAGTCCCAGGACAATCACAGATACGCAGTATTTT. Protein sequence: CASSPRTITDTQYF.

This clonotype was counted at least ten times. The rearrangement links TRBV5-1 to TRBJ2-1, with 15 bases aligning to TRBD2. Germline CDR1 reads SGHRS; CDR2 reads YFSETQ. The CDR3 consists of 18 residues. With V trimmed by 4 bases and J by 8 bases, 13 bases remained unmatched. CDR3 nucleotide sequence: TGCGCCAGCAGCCCCACCGCCGGACTAGCGGGGGGGAGCGATGAGCAGTTCTTC. This encodes CASSPTAGLAGGSDEQFF.

This clonotype was found a few times. This chain links TRBV5-6 with TRBJ1-5; a possible D gene is TRBD1 (5 bases). V lost 4 bases and J lost 3, with 14 bases in between. The CDR3 spans 15 residues. Germline V gene lookup returns CDR1 SGHDT and CDR2 YYEEEE. The CDR3 region has the DNA TGTGCCAGCAGCGTGGGACGGACCCCCAATCAGCCCCAGCATTTT. Translating it yields CASSVGRTPNQPQHF.

This clonotype was recorded a few times. The CDR3 DNA sequence: TGTGCCAGCAGTGAAGAGGCGGGTGTCACAGATACGCAGTATTTT. Residues: CASSEEAGVTDTQYF. V usage is TRBV6-1 and J usage is TRBJ2-3; maybe TRBD2 (5 bases). The CDR3 runs 15 residues. Germline V gene data show CDR1 as MNHNS and CDR2 as SASEGT. The V end was cut by 1 base, the J end by 2 bases, with 10 bases between.

The gene calls are TRBV29-1 and TRBJ1-2; 10 bases match TRBD1. The germline V gene has CDR1 SQVTM and CDR2 ANQGSEA. The J segment lost 2 bases and the V segment lost 3 bases, leaving 3 bases of the junction unmatched. CDR3 length equals 14 residues. The CDR3 region is CSVDGTGANYGYTF. The CDR3 region has the DNA TGCAGCGTTGATGGGACAGGGGCCAACTATGGCTACACCTTC.

The chain carries TRBV13 and TRBJ1-1; possible D gene TRBD1, 6 bases. V gave up 9 bases and J gave up 3 bases, with 11 bases separating them. The CDR3 is 12 residues long. Germline CDR1 reads PRHDT; CDR2 reads FYEKMQ (reference sequence). CDR3 loop: CASLRQDTEAFF. Written as DNA, the CDR3 is TGTGCCAGTCTAAGACAGGACACTGAAGCTTTCTTT.